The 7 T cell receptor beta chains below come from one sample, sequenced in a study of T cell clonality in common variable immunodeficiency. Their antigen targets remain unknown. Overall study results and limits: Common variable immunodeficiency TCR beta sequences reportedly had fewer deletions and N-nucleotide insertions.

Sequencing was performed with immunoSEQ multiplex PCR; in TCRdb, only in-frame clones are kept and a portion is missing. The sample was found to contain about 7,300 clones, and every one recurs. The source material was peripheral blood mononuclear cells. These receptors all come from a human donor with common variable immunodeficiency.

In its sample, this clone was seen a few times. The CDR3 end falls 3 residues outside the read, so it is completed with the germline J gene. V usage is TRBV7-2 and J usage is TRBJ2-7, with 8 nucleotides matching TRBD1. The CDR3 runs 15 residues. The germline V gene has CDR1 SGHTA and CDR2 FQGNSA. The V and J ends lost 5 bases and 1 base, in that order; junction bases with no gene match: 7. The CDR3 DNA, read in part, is TGTGCCAGCAGCGCCCGACAGGGGCGTTCCTACGAG. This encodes CASSARQGRSYE. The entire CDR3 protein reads CASSARQGRSYEQYF.

This chain's CDR3 is CASSITGGLNQPQHF. The sequenced part of the CDR3 DNA is TGTGCCAGTAGTATCACAGGGGGCCTCAATCAGCCC. The chain uses TRBV19 and TRBJ1-5; TRBD1 agrees at 9 bases. The CDR3 end is not reached by the read, which stops 3 residues before it; the germline J gene fills it in. From germline, CDR1 is LNHDA and CDR2 SQIVND (reference sequence). This CDR3 is built from 15 residues. V gave up 3 bases and J gave up 3 bases; unmatched junction bases: 3.

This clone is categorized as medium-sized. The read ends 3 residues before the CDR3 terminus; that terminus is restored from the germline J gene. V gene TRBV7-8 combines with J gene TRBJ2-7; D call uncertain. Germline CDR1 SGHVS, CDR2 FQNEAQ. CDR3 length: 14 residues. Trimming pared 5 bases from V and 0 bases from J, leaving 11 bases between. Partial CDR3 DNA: TGTGCCAGCAGCCCACCCCGGGTCTCCTACGAG. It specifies CASSPPRVSYE. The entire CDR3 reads CASSPPRVSYEQYF.

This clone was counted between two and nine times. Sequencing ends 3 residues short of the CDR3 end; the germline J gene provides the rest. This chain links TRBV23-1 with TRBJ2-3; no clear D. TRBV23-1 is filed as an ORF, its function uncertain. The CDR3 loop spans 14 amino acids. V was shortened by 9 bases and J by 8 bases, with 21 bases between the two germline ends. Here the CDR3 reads CARSSRPHLGTQYF. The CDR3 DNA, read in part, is TGCGCCAGAAGTAGCAGGCCCCACCTTGGTACG.

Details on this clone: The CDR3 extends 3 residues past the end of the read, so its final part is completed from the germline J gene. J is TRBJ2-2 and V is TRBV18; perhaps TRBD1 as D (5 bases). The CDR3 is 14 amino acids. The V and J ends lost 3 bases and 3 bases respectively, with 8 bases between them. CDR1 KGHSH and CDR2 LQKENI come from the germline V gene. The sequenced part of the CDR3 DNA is TGTGCCAGCTCACCTTTAGGGGACACCGGGGAG. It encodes CASSPLGDTGE. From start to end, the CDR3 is CASSPLGDTGELFF. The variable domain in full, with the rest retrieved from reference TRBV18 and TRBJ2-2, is NAGVMQNPRHLVRRRGQEARLRCSPMKGHSHVYWYRQLPEEGLKFMVYLQKENIIDESGMPKERFSAEFPKEGPSILRIQQVVRGDSAAYFCASSPLGDTGELFFGEGSRLTVL.

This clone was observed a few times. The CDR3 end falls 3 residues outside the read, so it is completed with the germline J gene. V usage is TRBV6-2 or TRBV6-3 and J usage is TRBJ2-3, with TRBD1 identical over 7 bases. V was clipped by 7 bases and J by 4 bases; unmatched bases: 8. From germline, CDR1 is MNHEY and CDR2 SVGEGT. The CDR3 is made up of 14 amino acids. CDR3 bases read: TGTGCCAGCACCTATGACAGGGCTTCAGATACG. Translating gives CASTYDRASDT. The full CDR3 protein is CASTYDRASDTQYF.

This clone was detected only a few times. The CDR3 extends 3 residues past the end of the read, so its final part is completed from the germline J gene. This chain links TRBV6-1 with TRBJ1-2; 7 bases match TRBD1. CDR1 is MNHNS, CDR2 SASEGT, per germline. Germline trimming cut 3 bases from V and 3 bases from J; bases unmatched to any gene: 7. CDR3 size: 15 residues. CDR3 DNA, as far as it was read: TGTGCCAGCAGTGACGGCCCGGGACAGCACTATGGC. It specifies CASSDGPGQHYG. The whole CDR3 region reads CASSDGPGQHYGYTF.